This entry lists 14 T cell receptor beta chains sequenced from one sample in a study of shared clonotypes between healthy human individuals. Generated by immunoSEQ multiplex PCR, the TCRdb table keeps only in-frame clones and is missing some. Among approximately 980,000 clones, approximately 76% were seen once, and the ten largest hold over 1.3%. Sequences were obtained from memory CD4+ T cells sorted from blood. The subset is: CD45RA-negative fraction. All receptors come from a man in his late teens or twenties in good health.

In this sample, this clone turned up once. The CDR3 nucleotides read TGTGCCAGTAGTAAACCTACCTCACGGACAGGGGTTGGTCATGGCTACACCTTC. Translation gives CASSKPTSRTGVGHGYTF. The V gene is TRBV19, the J gene TRBJ1-2; TRBD1 matches 9 bases. CDR1 and CDR2 from the germline V gene are LNHDA and SQIVND (reference sequence). This CDR3 contains 18 residues. J gave up 6 bases and V 4 bases, and 18 bases lay outside the gene matches.

The CDR3 loop reads CASSDIGQGNNEQFF. The CDR3 DNA is TGTGCCAGCAGTGATATCGGACAGGGCAACAATGAGCAGTTCTTC. The chain combines TRBV2 with TRBJ2-1; 8 nucleotides match TRBD1. The CDR3 totals 15 residues. Germline lookup yields CDR1 SNHLY and CDR2 FYNNEI. Trimming removed 3 bases from V and 5 bases from J; junction bases left unmatched: 6.

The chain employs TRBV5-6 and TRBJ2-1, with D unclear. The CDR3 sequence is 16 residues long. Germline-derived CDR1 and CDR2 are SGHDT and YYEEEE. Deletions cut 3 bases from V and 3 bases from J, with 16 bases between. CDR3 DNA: TGTGCCAGCAGCTATGATGGGATCGGAAACTACAATGAGCAGTTCTTC. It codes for CASSYDGIGNYNEQFF.

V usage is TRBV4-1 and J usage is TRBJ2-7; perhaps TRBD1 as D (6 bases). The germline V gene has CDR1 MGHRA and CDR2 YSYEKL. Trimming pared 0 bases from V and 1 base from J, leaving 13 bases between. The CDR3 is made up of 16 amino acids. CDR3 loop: CASSQESRGYSYEQYF. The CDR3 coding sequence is TGCGCCAGCAGCCAAGAATCCAGGGGTTATTCCTACGAGCAGTACTTC.

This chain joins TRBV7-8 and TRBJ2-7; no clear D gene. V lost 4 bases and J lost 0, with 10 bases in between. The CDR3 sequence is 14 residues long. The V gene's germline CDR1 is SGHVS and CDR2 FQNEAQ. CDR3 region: CASSSSTGSYEQYF. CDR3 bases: TGTGCCAGCAGCTCCAGCACGGGCTCCTACGAGCAGTACTTC.

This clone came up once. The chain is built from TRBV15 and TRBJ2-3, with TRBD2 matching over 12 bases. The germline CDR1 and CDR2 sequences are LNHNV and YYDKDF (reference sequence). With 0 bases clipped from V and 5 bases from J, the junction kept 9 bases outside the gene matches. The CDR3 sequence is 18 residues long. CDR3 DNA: TGTGCCACCAGCAGAGATACCTCTAGCGGGGGGGCGTTAGATACGCAGTATTTT. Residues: CATSRDTSSGGALDTQYF.

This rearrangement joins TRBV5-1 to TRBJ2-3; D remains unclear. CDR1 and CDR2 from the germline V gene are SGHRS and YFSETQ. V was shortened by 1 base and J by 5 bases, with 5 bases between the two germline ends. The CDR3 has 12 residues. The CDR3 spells CASSLTIDTQYF. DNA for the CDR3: TGCGCCAGCAGCTTGACCATAGATACGCAGTATTTT.

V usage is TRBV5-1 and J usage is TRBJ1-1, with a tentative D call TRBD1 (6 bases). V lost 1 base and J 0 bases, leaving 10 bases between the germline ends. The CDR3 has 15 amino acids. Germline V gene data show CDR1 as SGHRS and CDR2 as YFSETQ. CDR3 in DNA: TGCGCCAGCAGCTTGTGGGGGGACATGAACACTGAAGCTTTCTTT. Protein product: CASSLWGDMNTEAFF.

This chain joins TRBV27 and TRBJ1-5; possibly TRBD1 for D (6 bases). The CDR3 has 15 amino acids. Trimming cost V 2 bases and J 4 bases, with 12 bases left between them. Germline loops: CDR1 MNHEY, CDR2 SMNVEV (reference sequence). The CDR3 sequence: CASSLQGRGNQPQHF. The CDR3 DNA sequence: TGTGCCAGCAGTTTACAGGGCAGGGGTAATCAGCCCCAGCATTTT.

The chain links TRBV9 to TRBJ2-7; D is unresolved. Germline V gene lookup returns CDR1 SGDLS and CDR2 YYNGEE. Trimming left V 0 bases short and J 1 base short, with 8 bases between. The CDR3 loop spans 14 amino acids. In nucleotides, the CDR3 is TGTGCCAGCAGCGTAGCTCAGCAGTCCTACGAGCAGTACTTC. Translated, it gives CASSVAQQSYEQYF.

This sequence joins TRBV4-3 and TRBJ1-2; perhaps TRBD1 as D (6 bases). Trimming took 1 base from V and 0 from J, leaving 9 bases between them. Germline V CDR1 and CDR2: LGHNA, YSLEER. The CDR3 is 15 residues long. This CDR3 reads CASSQVAGANYGYTF. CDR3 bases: TGCGCCAGCAGCCAAGTAGCAGGGGCTAACTATGGCTACACCTTC.

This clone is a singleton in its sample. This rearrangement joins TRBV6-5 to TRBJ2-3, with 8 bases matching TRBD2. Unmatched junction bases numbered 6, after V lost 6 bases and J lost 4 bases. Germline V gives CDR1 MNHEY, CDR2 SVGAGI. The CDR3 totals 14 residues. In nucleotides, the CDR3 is TGTGCCAGCAGGCGAGCGGGAGTTTCAGATACGCAGTATTTT. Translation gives CASRRAGVSDTQYF.

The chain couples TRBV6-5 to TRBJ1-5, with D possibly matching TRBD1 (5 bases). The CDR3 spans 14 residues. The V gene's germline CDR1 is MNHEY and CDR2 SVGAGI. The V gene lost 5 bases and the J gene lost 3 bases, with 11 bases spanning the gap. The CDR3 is CASSAQGFNQPQHF. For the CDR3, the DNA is TGTGCCAGCAGTGCCCAGGGTTTCAATCAGCCCCAGCATTTT.

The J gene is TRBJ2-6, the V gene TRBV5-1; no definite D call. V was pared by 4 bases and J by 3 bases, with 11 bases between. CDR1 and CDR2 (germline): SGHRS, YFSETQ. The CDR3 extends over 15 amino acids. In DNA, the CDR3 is TGCGCCAGCAGCCCACACCTGGGTGGGGCCAACGTCCTGACTTTC. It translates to CASSPHLGGANVLTF.